A selection of T cell receptor beta chains follows, all from one sample in a study of immune evolution from preneoplasia to lung adenocarcinoma. Repertoires were generated with immunoSEQ multiplex PCR, while TCRdb's copy carries only in-frame clones and drops some. The sample holds over 11,000 clones, 75% to 85% seen once. Input material: FFPE minimally invasive lung adenocarcinoma tissue. The receptors were sampled from a person aged 70 to 80 with lung adenocarcinoma. Each CDR3 is given with its conserved first and last residue.

CASSLSNYGYTF TRBJ1-2 TRBV5-4
CASSLFPNQPQHF TRBJ1-5 TRBV7-2
CASTYEGTEAFF TRBJ1-1 TRBV7-9
CASSAGENTEAFF TRBJ1-1 TRBV2
CASSLRLGGNEQFF TRBJ2-1 TRBV11-3
CASSWDGIYEQYF TRBJ2-7 TRBV5-4
CASSFRVNEKLFF TRBJ1-4 TRBV11-1
CASSPPGGLLVLFF TRBJ2-2 TRBV11-2
CASSPRTSGSYEQFF TRBJ2-1 TRBV6-1
CASSLVAVLYNEQFF TRBJ2-1 TRBV11-2
CASSLVGEETQYF TRBJ2-5 TRBV5-6
CSARRGSEQYF TRBJ2-7 TRBV20-1
CASSKLAGGLGETQYF TRBJ2-5 TRBV11-2
CASSLRHGYTIYF TRBJ1-3 TRBV5-6
CASSLASGDPYNEQFF TRBJ2-1 TRBV7-6
CASQTPGQWDYGYTF TRBJ1-2 TRBV28
CASSQGYGDSEQYF TRBJ2-7 TRBV4-1
CASSPDLGTQYF TRBJ2-3 TRBV9
CASSSGTAKSEQYF TRBJ2-7 TRBV27
CASSVDMEREQYF TRBJ2-7 TRBV9
CASSGQGIGYEQYF TRBJ2-7 TRBV11-2
CASSPDQMNTEAFF TRBJ1-1 TRBV9
CASSQGLAGGSYNEQFF TRBJ2-1 TRBV4-1
CASRGQLQNQPQHF TRBJ1-5 TRBV19
CASSERGQVYSNQPQHF TRBJ1-5 TRBV2
CASSVEAGTTYEQYF TRBJ2-7 TRBV9
CASSRPEREGKNEQFF TRBJ2-1 TRBV4-2
CAWSREAVLSGEQFF TRBJ2-1 TRBV30
CASSPVEIGYTF TRBJ1-2 TRBV7-9
CASSIVGVNTEAFF TRBJ1-1 TRBV19
CASSSRDIDGYTF TRBJ1-2 TRBV9
CASSQGGGRGAFF TRBJ1-1 TRBV4-1
CASSEFRGAYEQYF TRBJ2-7 TRBV10-1
CASSPGWGGTGGFAFF TRBJ1-1 TRBV11-2
CASSVRSRTDEAFF TRBJ1-1 TRBV9
CASSFSGSSYEQYF TRBJ2-7 TRBV5-1
CASTTGTYYNEQFF TRBJ2-1 TRBV27
CASSPLRPMTHQPQHF TRBJ1-5 TRBV11-3
CASSMDRETQYF TRBJ2-5 TRBV5-6
CASTGQGEAQETQYF TRBJ2-5 TRBV6-1
CASRWTGTELKAFF TRBJ1-1 TRBV27
CASSQPRDLQETQYF TRBJ2-5 TRBV23-1
CASSTGLAYGTDTQYF TRBJ2-3 TRBV9
CASSIPGLAGDNEQFF TRBJ2-1 TRBV19
CASSGDRGVTEAFF TRBJ1-1 TRBV7-9
CASSFGQDYEQYF TRBJ2-7 TRBV5-1
CASSLGSGGAEDTQYF TRBJ2-3 TRBV7-9
CATSSPGIVNTEAFF TRBJ1-1 TRBV15
CASRPSLAQSTDTQYF TRBJ2-3 TRBV5-1
CASSPSFEGGYEQYF TRBJ2-7 TRBV11-2